Here is one T cell receptor (beta chain) with its context. These data come from a study of blood T cell repertoires in COVID-19. Generated by immunoSEQ multiplex PCR, the TCRdb table keeps only in-frame clones and is missing some. The data contain around 260,000 clones, roughly 84% of them seen just once; the ten biggest clones take up approximately 4%. CDR3 length: 14 residues. The germline CDR1 and CDR2 sequences are SGHVS and FQNEAQ. V lost 4 bases, J lost 6 bases, and 6 bases stayed unmatched. Sequencing was carried out using peripheral blood. The sequence came from a man in his fifties or sixties with acute or convalescent COVID-19. This rearrangement joins TRBV7-8 to TRBJ1-5; 7 bases agree with TRBD1. In DNA, the CDR3 is TGTGCCAGCAGCTCTCCGGGACAGAGTCAGCCCCAGCATTTT. This encodes CASSSPGQSQPQHF.